The 15 T cell receptor beta chains in this list originate from one sample, sequenced in a study of Ad26.COV2.S vaccination and SARS-CoV-2 variants (dated by TCRdb to about 2021). The intended sense of this specimen's treatment or condition label: some 20 received Ad26.COV2.S at low or high dose, single or two shots; about 5 received placebo; per-sample allocation not given. Repertoires of vaccine and placebo recipients were sequenced from samples collected on day 63 after the first injection. The library relied on the immunoSEQ multiplex PCR assay. The source is immuneACCESS, and TCRdb retained only in-frame sequences with V and J called. Part of the clones is not carried over; for the studies checked, unresolved V genes explain less than half of this, and the remainder is unexplained. The sample table records roughly 400,000 clones; 75% to 90% of these occur just once. 1.5% to 2% of the sample comes from the top ten.

The sequences come from peripheral blood, collected in a trial of Ad26.COV2.S vaccine versus placebo. The source of these receptors is a person aged 18-65 years who received the Ad26.COV2.S COVID-19 vaccine or a placebo.

This chain joins TRBV11-3 and TRBJ2-5; TRBD2 is a possible D gene (5 bases). CDR3 length: 14 residues. The germline V and J ends were trimmed by 11 bases and 2 bases, with 18 bases remaining between them. CDR1 and CDR2 from the germline V gene are SGHNT and YENEEA. DNA of the CDR3: TGTGCCTCTCGGACGAGCGGAATGCAAGAGACCCAGTACTTC. Its translation: CASRTSGMQETQYF.

The chain joins TRBV29-1 to TRBJ1-6; D may be TRBD1 (6 bases). Germline loops: CDR1 SQVTM, CDR2 ANQGSEA. This CDR3 spans 13 amino acids. V was cut by 7 bases and J by 11 bases, with 18 bases left in between. Here the CDR3 DNA reads TGCAGCGCGACGGACAGTCGAGGGACACCCCTCCACTTT. Translating it yields CSATDSRGTPLHF.

The chain couples TRBV5-1 to TRBJ2-3, with 8 bases fitting TRBD2. After removal of 4 bases from V and 4 bases from J, the junction contained 8 bases not matched to a gene. The CDR3 covers 15 residues. Germline V gene data show CDR1 as SGHRS and CDR2 as YFSETQ. DNA of the CDR3: TGCGCCAGCAGCCCTACGACTAGCGCCCCAGATACGCAGTATTTT. Protein product: CASSPTTSAPDTQYF.

In this sample, this clone turned up once. J is TRBJ2-5 and V is TRBV27; D tentatively reads TRBD1 or TRBD2 (5 bases each). CDR3 length equals 15 residues. In germline, CDR1 is MNHEY, CDR2 SMNVEV (reference sequence). Trimming stripped 5 bases from V and 4 bases from J, with 17 bases between. This CDR3 is CASSPRAGSLETQYF. The CDR3 region has the DNA TGTGCCAGCAGTCCCCGTGCAGGGAGTTTAGAGACCCAGTACTTC.

V gene TRBV7-9 combines with J gene TRBJ2-3; perhaps TRBD2 as D (5 bases). This CDR3 has 16 amino acids. V lost 2 bases, J lost 0 bases, and 12 bases lay in between. Per germline, CDR1 SEHNR and CDR2 FQNEAQ (reference sequence). This CDR3 is CASSLSGKTSTDTQYF. The CDR3 bases are TGTGCCAGCAGCTTATCCGGGAAGACAAGCACAGATACGCAGTATTTT. Using reference TRBV7-9 and TRBJ2-3 for the parts outside the CDR3, the full variable domain is DTGVSQNPRHKITKRGQNVTFRCDPISEHNRLYWYRQTLGQGPEFLTYFQNEAQLEKSRLLSDRFSAERPKGSFSTLEIQRTEQGDSAMYLCASSLSGKTSTDTQYFGPGTRLTVL.

The rearrangement joins TRBV7-2 to TRBJ1-3, with TRBD1 identical over 7 bases. Germline CDR1 SGHTA, CDR2 FQGNSA. CDR3 length: 17 amino acids. V gave up 5 bases and J gave up 2 bases; unmatched junction bases: 12. DNA for the CDR3: TGTGCCAGCAGCCTTATCAGGGGGAACCTTCCTGGAAACACCATATATTTT. Translation: CASSLIRGNLPGNTIYF.

The chain employs TRBV7-2 and TRBJ2-3, with D unresolved. The germline gives CDR1 SGHTA, CDR2 FQGNSA. The CDR3 covers 12 residues. V lost 5 bases and J 5 bases, leaving 8 bases between the germline ends. CDR3 region: CASSVGLDTQYF. CDR3 sequence (DNA): TGTGCCAGCAGCGTAGGTCTAGATACGCAGTATTTT.

The gene calls are TRBV2 and TRBJ2-7, with D maybe TRBD1 (5 bases). The germline V and J ends were trimmed by 5 bases and 0 bases, with 14 bases remaining between them. The CDR3 runs to 15 residues. Germline assignment: CDR1 SNHLY and CDR2 FYNNEI. This CDR3 reads CASSLDKPNSYEQYF. The CDR3 nucleotides are TGTGCCAGCAGTCTGGACAAACCGAACTCCTACGAGCAGTACTTC.

The chain is built from TRBV28 and TRBJ2-1; 9 bases agree with TRBD2. Germline CDR1 is MDHEN and CDR2 is SYDVKM. This CDR3 comprises 16 residues. Trimming removed 8 bases from V and 5 bases from J; junction bases left unmatched: 13. CDR3 amino acids: CASWASGMYNHNEQFF. The CDR3 DNA reads as TGTGCCAGCTGGGCTAGCGGGATGTATAACCACAATGAGCAGTTCTTC.

V and J are TRBV28 and TRBJ2-2; 8 bases match TRBD1. The germline gives CDR1 MDHEN, CDR2 SYDVKM. CDR3 length: 15 amino acids. V gave up 6 bases and J gave up 6 bases; unmatched junction bases: 9. CDR3 sequence (DNA): TGTGCCAGCAGAAGGACAGGGAGAGTCGCCGGGGAGCTGTTTTTT. Translation gives CASRRTGRVAGELFF.

This clone occurred a few times. The chain links TRBV3-1 (or the pseudogene TRBV3-2) to TRBJ1-3; D gene uncertain. The V end lost 0 bases, the J end lost 14 bases, and 14 bases lay between the germline ends. Looked up from germline, CDR1 is LGHDT and CDR2 is YNNKEL (reference sequence). CDR3 size: 13 residues. The CDR3 DNA reads TGTGCCAGCAGCCAAGAAGGCCGGAAAATGGTATATTTT. It specifies CASSQEGRKMVYF.

Concerning this clone itself: At the DNA level, this CDR3 is encoded by other sequences in the same sample as well. This chain connects TRBV6-5 to TRBJ1-5, with 9 bases lining up with TRBD1. Per germline, CDR1 MNHEY and CDR2 SVGAGI. This CDR3 has 14 residues. Unmatched junction bases numbered 4, after V lost 6 bases and J lost 4 bases. The CDR3 loop reads CASSPGTGNQPQHF. In nucleotides, the CDR3 is TGTGCCAGCAGCCCGGGGACAGGGAATCAGCCCCAGCATTTT.

V is TRBV2 and J is TRBJ2-5, with 8 bases lining up with TRBD1. The V segment lost 3 bases and the J segment 5 bases; nucleotides outside the gene matches: 11. Per germline, CDR1 SNHLY and CDR2 FYNNEI. The CDR3 sequence is 16 residues long. The CDR3 coding sequence is TGTGCCAGCAGTGAGGGCAGGGGGCGCGGAATGGAGACCCAGTACTTC. The encoded protein is CASSEGRGRGMETQYF.

The sample holds a few counts of this clone. The chain recombines TRBV3-1 (or the pseudogene TRBV3-2) with TRBJ1-4, with 8 bases aligning to TRBD1. Germline V CDR1 and CDR2: LGHDT, YNNKEL (reference sequence). The CDR3 runs to 16 residues. V shed 1 base, J shed 8 bases, and the junction held 9 bases outside the gene matches. The CDR3 DNA reads TGTGCCAGCAGCCAAGGAGGACAGGGAGGAAGGGAAAAACTGTTTTTT. This encodes CASSQGGQGGREKLFF.

Comments on this clone: The junction does not match germline at one end; this may be a read error. The CDR3 DNA follows: TGTGCTAGTGCTTTGAACACTGAAGCTTTCTTT. Translating gives CASALNTEAFF. The chain carries TRBV12-5 and TRBJ1-1, with no clear D. Germline V gene sequence: CDR1 LGHNT, CDR2 FRNRAP. The CDR3 contains 11 residues.